These 11 T cell receptor beta chains were sequenced from one sample in a study of T-cell reconstitution after alpha-beta-depleted transplantation in children. Unique molecular identifiers were built into the TCRbeta library. TCRdb reprocessed the PCR reads via MiXCR and lists one record per CDR3 protein. The sample contains some 150,000 distinct CDR3 sequences, 8% to 10% of which appear only once. The sequences come from PBMCs, mostly from graft donor cells, collected 180 days after TCRalphabeta/CD19-depleted stem cell transplant. Source of these receptors: a female patient between 2 and 15 years old who had a stem cell transplant for congenital amegakaryocytic thrombocytopenia, so the T cells may come from the graft donor.

This clonotype came up many times. V gene TRBV12-3 or TRBV12-4 combines with J gene TRBJ2-1; D is perhaps TRBD1 (6 bases). V shed 5 bases and J shed 11 bases, with 10 bases lying between them. The CDR3 totals 11 residues. CDR3 loop: CASSTGQQQFF. CDR3 nucleotide sequence: TGTGCCAGCAGTACCGGACAGCAGCAGTTCTTC.

This clonotype was seen at least ten times. The chain recombines TRBV2 with TRBJ2-3; TRBD1 is a possible D gene (6 bases). Trimming left V 4 bases short and J 5 bases short, with 16 bases between. This CDR3 comprises 15 residues. Germline V gene sequence: CDR1 SNHLY, CDR2 FYNNEI. The CDR3 sequence: CASSGGAGAKDTQYF. CDR3 DNA sequence: TGTGCCAGCAGTGGAGGGGCAGGGGCGAAAGATACGCAGTATTTT.

CDR3 sequence (DNA): TGCGCCAGCAGCCACGGTACCGGGGAGCTGTTTTTT. Translated, it gives CASSHGTGELFF. The V gene is TRBV4-1, the J gene TRBJ2-2, with unresolved D. There are 12 residues in the CDR3. The germline V gene has CDR1 MGHRA and CDR2 YSYEKL. V lost 3 bases and J lost 5, with 4 bases in between.

This chain uses TRBV20-1 with TRBJ2-2, with D hard to call. The germline V gene encodes CDR1 DFQATT and CDR2 SNEGSKA (reference sequence). This CDR3 is built from 15 residues. Trimming cost V 5 bases and J 4 bases, with 17 bases left between them. The CDR3 DNA reads as TGCAGTGCTGCCTTGACTCCGAAATTCACCGGGGAGCTGTTTTTT. Its protein is CSAALTPKFTGELFF.

This clonotype was detected a few times. The V call is TRBV6-1, the J call TRBJ2-1, with 8 nucleotides matching TRBD1. V shed 9 bases and J 4 bases; nucleotides not matched to a gene: 5. Germline V gene lookup returns CDR1 MNHNS and CDR2 SASEGT. The CDR3 is 13 residues long. The CDR3 DNA sequence: TGTGCCAGGAAGGACAGGGCGTACAATGAGCAGTTCTTC. The encoded protein is CARKDRAYNEQFF.

This clonotype was seen repeatedly, ten times or more. The chain combines TRBV3-1 with TRBJ1-4, with D unresolved. Per the germline V gene, CDR1 is LGHDT and CDR2 is YNNKEL (reference sequence). CDR3 length: 12 amino acids. V lost 3 bases and J 8 bases, leaving 7 bases between the germline ends. CDR3 amino acids: CASSQGREKLFF. The CDR3 DNA reads as TGTGCCAGCAGCCAGGGGAGGGAAAAACTGTTTTTT.

The gene calls are TRBV20-1 and TRBJ1-1; tentative D call: TRBD1 (5 bases). Germline CDR1 is DFQATT and CDR2 is SNEGSKA (reference sequence). Trimming took off 0 bases at V and 3 bases at J, with 11 bases between the two ends. The CDR3 consists of 14 residues. The CDR3 region has the DNA TGCAGTGCTAGAGACCCTGTGGGGGACACTGAAGCTTTCTTT. This gives the protein CSARDPVGDTEAFF.

There are many counts of this clonotype. The DNA of the CDR3 is TGTGCCAGCAGTTTTAGGATGCTGGACACTGAAGCTTTCTTT. Its protein is CASSFRMLDTEAFF. This chain joins TRBV28 and TRBJ1-1; the D is unclear. Trimming stripped 3 bases from V and 3 bases from J, with 11 bases between. Germline CDR1 MDHEN, CDR2 SYDVKM. This CDR3 spans 14 amino acids.

This clonotype came up many times. J is TRBJ2-7 and V is TRBV20-1; D could derive from TRBD1 or TRBD2 (5 bases each). The germline V gene encodes CDR1 DFQATT and CDR2 SNEGSKA (reference sequence). Trimming pared 5 bases from V and 6 bases from J, leaving 17 bases between. CDR3 length: 13 amino acids. Written as DNA, the CDR3 is TGCAGTGCTCGGAAGAGGGGCATGGGCGAGCAGTACTTC. The encoded protein is CSARKRGMGEQYF.

This clonotype has at least ten counts. The V gene is TRBV6-2 or TRBV6-3, the J gene TRBJ1-5; 8 nucleotides match TRBD1. Losses at the gene ends were 7 bases for V and 6 bases for J; bases not matched to a gene: 5. The CDR3 length is 13 residues. Germline V CDR1 and CDR2: MNHEY, SVGEGT. CDR3 in amino acids: CASNQGAGQPQHF. CDR3 nucleotide sequence: TGTGCCAGCAACCAGGGGGCGGGTCAGCCCCAGCATTTT.

In regard to this clonotype: This may be a read error, as it is one base from a much larger clone. V and J are TRBV28 and TRBJ2-7, with D tentatively TRBD1 (5 bases). This CDR3 is 14 amino acids long. CDR1 is MDHEN, CDR2 SYDVKM, per germline. The CDR3 coding sequence is TGTGCCAGCAGATCCCCGTCAGGGCCCTACGACCAGTACTTC. It translates to CASRSPSGPYDQYF.